This section outlines one T cell receptor (beta chain) sequence together with its context. Its specificity is unknown. This sample was included in a study of T-cell memory formation after mild COVID-19. Regarding the study as a whole: CD8+ contracting clones occupied EMRA, while CD4+ ones occupied mainly CM and EM.

Using its own MiXCR run on the 5' RACE reads, TCRdb lists one record per CDR3 protein. The table shows approximately 60,000 distinct CDR3 sequences, with 9% to 9.5% occurring only once. The CDR3 loop spans 14 amino acids. Germline values: CDR1 SEHNR, CDR2 FQNEAQ (reference sequence). The V and J ends lost 1 base and 0 bases respectively, with 4 bases between them. This TCR was recovered from a man between 18 and 35 years old who had mild COVID-19 (a few samples of this study predate the infection). Cell type and time point are not known. The gene calls are TRBV7-9 and TRBJ1-3, with no clear D. Source material: PBMCs or a T cell subset sorted from them (not recorded which). The chain's CDR3 is CASSLDYSGNTIYF. The CDR3 coding sequence is TGTGCCAGCAGCTTAGATTACTCTGGAAACACCATATATTTT.